This passage covers 16 T cell receptor beta chains from one sample sequenced in a study of blood T cell repertoires in COVID-19. Here immunoSEQ multiplex PCR was the method, and the copy in TCRdb shows in-frame clones only, minus some. The sample records about 190,000 clones, less than 85% being singletons. Sequencing input: PBMCs or T cells enriched from blood (not recorded which). The receptors derive from a woman aged 25 to 39 who had recovered from COVID-19.

The V call is TRBV6-5, the J call TRBJ1-1; the match to TRBD1 covers 7 bases. This CDR3 contains 14 residues. With V trimmed by 7 bases and J by 0 bases, 5 bases remained unmatched. Germline-derived CDR1 and CDR2 are MNHEY and SVGAGI. This CDR3 reads CASTTGQLNTEAFF. The CDR3 DNA reads TGTGCCAGCACCACGGGACAGCTGAACACTGAAGCTTTCTTT.

The gene calls are TRBV9 and TRBJ2-3, with D unresolved. Trimming took off 0 bases at V and 1 base at J, with 12 bases between the two ends. Germline V gene data show CDR1 as SGDLS and CDR2 as YYNGEE. The CDR3 contains 16 residues. DNA for the CDR3: TGTGCCAGCAGCGTAGGGGCCAGACCCGGCACAGATACGCAGTATTTT. Translation: CASSVGARPGTDTQYF.

The chain carries TRBV5-4 and TRBJ1-2, with 8 bases aligning to TRBD1. Losses at the gene ends were 1 base for V and 8 bases for J; bases not matched to a gene: 4. The germline gives CDR1 SGHNT, CDR2 YYREEE (reference sequence). This CDR3 contains 13 residues. CDR3 protein: CASSLQGAEGYTF. The CDR3 DNA is TGTGCCAGCAGCTTGCAGGGGGCCGAGGGCTACACCTTC.

The V gene is TRBV7-6, the J gene TRBJ1-3, with D uncertain. Trimming cost V 5 bases and J 0 bases, with 11 bases left between them. The germline V gene has CDR1 SGHVS and CDR2 FNYEAQ. The CDR3 is 15 amino acids. CDR3 DNA: TGTGCCAGCAGCCCCCCCCCAGACTCTGGAAACACCATATATTTT. This encodes CASSPPPDSGNTIYF.

V usage is TRBV18 and J usage is TRBJ1-1, with TRBD1 matching 11 bases. From germline, CDR1 is KGHSH and CDR2 LQKENI. V was pared by 3 bases and J by 0 bases, with 3 bases of the junction left unmatched. CDR3 size: 16 residues. The CDR3 DNA is TGTGCCAGCTCACCCCGGGACAGGGGGTTGAACACTGAAGCTTTCTTT. It translates to CASSPRDRGLNTEAFF.

This clone occurred once. The chain employs TRBV28 and TRBJ1-4; 7 bases map to TRBD1. The CDR3 is 14 residues long. With V trimmed by 1 base and J by 5 bases, 1 base remained unmatched. Per germline, CDR1 MDHEN and CDR2 SYDVKM. CDR3 loop: CASSLLGQNEKLFF. The CDR3 bases are TGTGCCAGCAGTTTATTGGGACAGAATGAAAAACTGTTTTTT.

The CDR3 protein is CASSMVATGKNIQYF. In nucleotides, the CDR3 is TGTGCCAGTAGTATGGTGGCCACAGGGAAAAACATTCAGTACTTC. The chain carries TRBV19 and TRBJ2-4; possibly TRBD1 for D (6 bases). CDR1 is LNHDA, CDR2 SQIVND, per germline (reference sequence). CDR3 length: 15 amino acids. Between the trimmed V and J ends, which lost 3 bases and 4 bases, there was a span of 13 bases.

The sample holds a few counts of this clone. The rearrangement uses TRBV5-1 and TRBJ2-7; 8 bases line up with TRBD2. The germline V gene encodes CDR1 SGHRS and CDR2 YFSETQ. Trimming removed 8 bases from V and 6 bases from J; junction bases left unmatched: 13. There are 14 residues in the CDR3. The CDR3 DNA follows: TGCGCCAGGCACGGTAGCGGGGCGGGCGCCGAGCAGTACGTC. Translated: CARHGSGAGAEQYV.

The V and J genes are TRBV5-1 and TRBJ2-3; 15 nucleotides align to TRBD2. V shed 4 bases and J 0 bases; nucleotides not matched to a gene: 6. The CDR3 extends over 18 amino acids. The germline V gene encodes CDR1 SGHRS and CDR2 YFSETQ. The CDR3 region is CASSPGLAGGTSTDTQYF. The CDR3 DNA follows: TGCGCCAGCAGCCCAGGACTAGCGGGAGGGACTAGCACAGATACGCAGTATTTT. The full variable domain, in which reference TRBV5-1 and TRBJ2-3 provide the parts outside the CDR3, is KAGVTQTPRYLIKTRGQQVTLSCSPISGHRSVSWYQQTPGQGLQFLFEYFSETQRNKGNFPGRFSGRQFSNSRSEMNVSTLELGDSALYLCASSPGLAGGTSTDTQYFGPGTRLTVL.

The chain joins TRBV18 to TRBJ1-4; possible D gene TRBD1, 6 bases. The germline V gene has CDR1 KGHSH and CDR2 LQKENI. This CDR3 contains 14 residues. Trimming took off 6 bases at V and 5 bases at J, with 13 bases between the two ends. In nucleotides, the CDR3 is TGTGCCAGCTCGGCAGGACAGCCAAATGAAAAACTGTTTTTT. This gives the protein CASSAGQPNEKLFF.

V is TRBV5-6 and J is TRBJ1-5; 8 bases align to TRBD1. With 1 base clipped from V and 5 bases from J, the junction kept 2 bases outside the gene matches. The CDR3 runs to 14 residues. CDR1 and CDR2 (germline): SGHDT, YYEEEE. CDR3 loop: CASSLSGGDQPQHF. The CDR3 nucleotides are TGTGCCAGCAGCTTGTCAGGGGGCGATCAGCCCCAGCATTTT.

This clone appeared once. The chain has TRBV2 and TRBJ1-4; a weak D match, TRBD1 (5 bases). This CDR3 has 13 residues. Germline values: CDR1 SNHLY, CDR2 FYNNEI. Trimming left V 11 bases short and J 6 bases short, with 16 bases between. CDR3 protein: CAGTGDNYEKLFF. CDR3 bases: TGTGCCGGGACGGGGGATAATTATGAAAAACTGTTTTTT.

The CDR3 loop is CASGGTSQTDTQYF. The CDR3 DNA is TGTGCCAGCGGCGGGACTAGCCAAACAGATACGCAGTATTTT. The J gene is TRBJ2-3, the V gene TRBV28; 9 bases are a match to TRBD2. CDR1 and CDR2 (germline): MDHEN, SYDVKM. There are 14 residues in the CDR3. V was pared by 8 bases and J by 3 bases, with 6 bases of the junction left unmatched.

For the CDR3, the DNA is TGCGCCAGCAGCTTGCTAGGACAGGGGTCGTACTCCTACGAGCAGTACTTC. It translates to CASSLLGQGSYSYEQYF. The genes are TRBV5-1 and TRBJ2-7; 9 nucleotides match TRBD1. Trimming took 1 base from V and 0 from J; bases not matched to a gene: 8. The CDR3 runs 17 residues. Germline V gene data show CDR1 as SGHRS and CDR2 as YFSETQ.

J is TRBJ2-7 and V is TRBV2; D ambiguous. The V gene lost 5 bases and the J gene lost 6 bases, with 23 bases spanning the gap. Per germline, CDR1 SNHLY and CDR2 FYNNEI. The CDR3 is made up of 16 amino acids. CDR3 nucleotides: TGTGCCAGCAGTCCACCCAGACTCTCTGCTGCCTCCGAGCAGTACTTC. Amino acids: CASSPPRLSAASEQYF.

This clone was recorded only once. The chain carries TRBV7-2 and TRBJ1-1; TRBD1 agrees at 7 bases. This CDR3 region has 15 residues. J gave up 4 bases and V 2 bases, and 7 bases lay outside the gene matches. The germline V gene has CDR1 SGHTA and CDR2 FQGNSA. The CDR3 protein is CASSLRHAGGTEAFF. As DNA, the CDR3 is TGTGCCAGCAGCTTAAGGCACGCAGGGGGCACTGAAGCTTTCTTT.